These 5 T cell receptor beta chains originate from one sample sequenced in a study of blood T cell repertoires in COVID-19. Clones were read by immunoSEQ multiplex PCR, and TCRdb kept only the in-frame ones, dropping some. The table shows around 180,000 clones, with under 85% occurring only once. The material sequenced was PBMCs or T cells enriched from blood (not recorded which). Receptor source: a man aged 45-65 years who had recovered from COVID-19.

For the CDR3, the DNA is TGTGCCAGCAGTTTAGCAGGGAATGGCTACACCTTC. It yields the protein CASSLAGNGYTF. This chain links TRBV28 with TRBJ1-2; D is perhaps TRBD1 (5 bases). Per the germline V gene, CDR1 is MDHEN and CDR2 is SYDVKM. V dropped 2 bases and J dropped 6 bases, with 7 bases sitting between them. The CDR3 is 12 amino acids.

The chain joins TRBV20-1 to TRBJ1-1; D may be TRBD1 (6 bases). The CDR3 loop spans 13 amino acids. From germline, CDR1 is DFQATT and CDR2 SNEGSKA (reference sequence). V lost 3 bases and J lost 9, with 17 bases in between. The CDR3 sequence: CSASLAGAEKAFF. The CDR3 DNA sequence: TGCAGTGCTAGTCTCGCAGGGGCCGAGAAAGCTTTCTTT.

The chain links TRBV11-2 to TRBJ2-3; 8 bases map to TRBD2. Trimming took 5 bases from V and 2 from J; bases not matched to a gene: 9. The CDR3 is 16 residues long. The germline CDR1 and CDR2 sequences are SGHAT and FQNNGV. The CDR3 sequence: CASSHPASGSTDTQYF. In nucleotides, the CDR3 is TGTGCCAGCAGCCACCCCGCTAGCGGGTCCACAGATACGCAGTATTTT. The full variable domain, its missing parts supplied by reference TRBV11-2 and TRBJ2-3, is EAGVAQSPRYKIIEKRQSVAFWCNPISGHATLYWYQQILGQGPKLLIQFQNNGVVDDSQLPKDRFSAERLKGVDSTLKIQPAKLEDSAVYLCASSHPASGSTDTQYFGPGTRLTVL.

The chain links TRBV6-5 to TRBJ1-2; D remains unclear. The V gene lost 3 bases and the J gene lost 0 bases, with 8 bases spanning the gap. The germline CDR1 and CDR2 sequences are MNHEY and SVGAGI. This CDR3 comprises 14 residues. Here the CDR3 reads CASSYNGANYGYTF. The CDR3 nucleotides are TGTGCCAGCAGTTATAACGGAGCTAACTATGGCTACACCTTC.

This chain connects TRBV5-6 to TRBJ1-5; 8 bases fit TRBD1. The germline V gene encodes CDR1 SGHDT and CDR2 YYEEEE. The CDR3 runs 14 residues. Trimming at V came to 4 bases and at J to 7 bases, leaving 7 bases not matched to a gene. CDR3 nucleotides: TGTGCCAGCAGCCCAGGACAGGGCGGCCAGCCCCAGCATTTT. Its translation: CASSPGQGGQPQHF.